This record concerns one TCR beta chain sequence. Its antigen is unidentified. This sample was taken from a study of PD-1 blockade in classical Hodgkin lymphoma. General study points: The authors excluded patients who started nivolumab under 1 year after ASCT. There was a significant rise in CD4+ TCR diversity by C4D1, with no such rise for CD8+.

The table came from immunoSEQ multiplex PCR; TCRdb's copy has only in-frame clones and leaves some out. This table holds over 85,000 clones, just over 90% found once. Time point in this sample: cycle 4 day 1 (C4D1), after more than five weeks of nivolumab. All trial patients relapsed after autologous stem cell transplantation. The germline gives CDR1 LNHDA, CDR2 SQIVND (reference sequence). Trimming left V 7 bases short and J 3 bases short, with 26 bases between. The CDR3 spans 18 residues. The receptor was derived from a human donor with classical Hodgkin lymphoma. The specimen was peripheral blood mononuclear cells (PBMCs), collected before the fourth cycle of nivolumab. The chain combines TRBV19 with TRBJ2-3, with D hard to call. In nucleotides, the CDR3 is TGTGCCAGTACTCCGGGTTCGGGCAGGTCCGACGATACAGATACGCAGTATTTT. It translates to CASTPGSGRSDDTDTQYF.